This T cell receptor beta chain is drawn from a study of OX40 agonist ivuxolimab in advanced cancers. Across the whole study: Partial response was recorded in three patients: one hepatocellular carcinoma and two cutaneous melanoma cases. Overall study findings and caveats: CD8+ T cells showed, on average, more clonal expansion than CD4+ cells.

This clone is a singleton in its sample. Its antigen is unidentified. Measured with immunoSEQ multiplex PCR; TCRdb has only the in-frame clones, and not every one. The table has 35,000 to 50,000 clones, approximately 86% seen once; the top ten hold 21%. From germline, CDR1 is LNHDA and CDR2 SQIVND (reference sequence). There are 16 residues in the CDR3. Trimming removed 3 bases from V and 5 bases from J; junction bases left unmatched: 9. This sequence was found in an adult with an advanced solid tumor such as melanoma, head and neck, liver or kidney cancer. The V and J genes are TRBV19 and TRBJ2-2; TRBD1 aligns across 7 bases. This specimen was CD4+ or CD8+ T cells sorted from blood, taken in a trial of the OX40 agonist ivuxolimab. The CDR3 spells CASSIPDRRFTGELFF. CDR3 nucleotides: TGTGCCAGTAGTATTCCGGACAGGAGGTTTACCGGGGAGCTGTTTTTT.